The T cell receptor (beta chain) under discussion was sequenced for a study of OX40 agonist ivuxolimab in advanced cancers. The repertoire was sequenced with immunoSEQ multiplex PCR; TCRdb's copy has only in-frame clones and lacks some. Here the sample spans approximately 58,000 clones, around 84% being singletons. Trimming removed 3 bases at V and 3 bases at J, with 4 bases between. Germline assignment: CDR1 SGHKS and CDR2 YYEKEE (reference sequence). CDR3 length: 11 amino acids. The clonotype was recovered from an adult with an advanced solid tumor such as melanoma, head and neck, liver or kidney cancer. This chain joins TRBV5-5 and TRBJ2-7, with D unresolved. The material was CD4+ or CD8+ T cells sorted from blood, obtained in a trial of the OX40 agonist ivuxolimab. The CDR3 DNA reads TGTGCCAGCAGCTCAAACTACGAGCAGTACTTC. The encoded protein is CASSSNYEQYF.